Below, 29 T cell receptor beta chains from the same sample are listed, as sequenced in a study of blood T cell repertoires in COVID-19. The assay was immunoSEQ multiplex PCR, and TCRdb's table has in-frame clones only and misses some. Of roughly 250,000 clones in the sample, about 88% were seen once. The sample was peripheral blood. The source is a man aged 35 to 55 with acute or convalescent COVID-19.

Notes on this clone: The sample carries other DNA sequences with the same CDR3. This chain links TRBV4-3 with TRBJ1-2; D perhaps matches TRBD1 (6 bases). The germline V and J ends were trimmed by 0 bases and 2 bases, with 13 bases remaining between them. CDR3 length: 16 residues. Germline values: CDR1 LGHNA, CDR2 YSLEER. The CDR3 sequence is CASSQDLQGWNYGYTF. DNA of the CDR3: TGCGCCAGCAGCCAAGATCTACAGGGATGGAACTATGGCTACACCTTC.

The chain is built from TRBV3-1 (or the pseudogene TRBV3-2) and TRBJ2-5; the D gene is possibly TRBD1 (6 bases). CDR3 length equals 17 residues. The germline CDR1 and CDR2 sequences are LGHDT and YNNKEL (reference sequence). Trimming cost V 1 base and J 4 bases, with 19 bases left between them. CDR3 sequence reads: CASSQGKGAGVLETQYF. The CDR3 DNA follows: TGTGCCAGCAGCCAAGGAAAGGGTGCAGGGGTCCTAGAGACCCAGTACTTC.

CDR3 in DNA: TGTGCCAGCAGTTTCAGGACTACTTTTGGAAACACCATATATTTT. Protein: CASSFRTTFGNTIYF. The rearrangement links TRBV28 to TRBJ1-3, with unresolved D. Between the trimmed V and J ends, which lost 3 bases and 3 bases, there was a span of 12 bases. This CDR3 region has 15 residues. Germline assignment: CDR1 MDHEN and CDR2 SYDVKM. Full variable domain (remainder filled in from reference TRBV28 and TRBJ1-3): DVKVTQSSRYLVKRTGEKVFLECVQDMDHENMFWYRQDPGLGLRLIYFSYDVKMKEKGDIPEGYSVSREKKERFSLILESASTNQTSMYLCASSFRTTFGNTIYFGEGSWLTVV.

This clone showed up just a few times. This chain links TRBV6-5 with TRBJ1-6, with a tentative D call TRBD1 (6 bases). The germline V gene encodes CDR1 MNHEY and CDR2 SVGAGI. V was clipped by 8 bases and J by 10 bases, with 21 bases between them. The CDR3 has 15 residues. DNA of the CDR3: TGTGCCAGCGGCGACAGGTGGGGCGAAGAATCACCCCTCCACTTT. This gives the protein CASGDRWGEESPLHF.

The chain has TRBV2 and TRBJ1-1; 8 nucleotides line up with TRBD1. With 3 bases clipped from V and 4 bases from J, the junction kept 4 bases outside the gene matches. CDR3 size: 14 residues. Germline V CDR1 and CDR2: SNHLY, FYNNEI. CDR3 coding DNA: TGTGCCAGCAGTGACACAGGGGGAGGCACTGAAGCTTTCTTT. Translated, it gives CASSDTGGGTEAFF.

The rearrangement joins TRBV5-1 to TRBJ1-4; 7 bases line up with TRBD1. V was clipped by 1 base and J by 6 bases; unmatched bases: 3. This CDR3 is built from 14 residues. CDR1 and CDR2 (germline): SGHRS, YFSETQ. Written as DNA, the CDR3 is TGCGCCAGCAGCTTGTACAGGGGAGATGAAAAACTGTTTTTT. Translation: CASSLYRGDEKLFF.

V is TRBV12-2 and J is TRBJ1-3. TRBV12-2 is a pseudogene. CDR3 length equals 18 residues. The CDR3 spells CASRLRPPNEGGRNTIYF. Here the CDR3 DNA reads TGTGCAAGTCGCTTAAGACCCCCAAATGAGGGTGGGAGAAACACCATATATTTT.

The count of this clone is one. The chain links TRBV24-1 to TRBJ2-2; TRBD1 matches at 8 bases. The CDR3 sequence is 16 residues long. V dropped 5 bases and J dropped 2; count of bases not matched to a gene: 6. Germline-derived CDR1 and CDR2 are KGHDR and SFDVKD. The CDR3 bases are TGTGCCACCAGTGCCCCAGGACAGGGTAACACCGGGGAGCTGTTTTTT. Its protein is CATSAPGQGNTGELFF.

This rearrangement joins TRBV5-1 to TRBJ1-4, with 10 positions matching TRBD1. The CDR3 sequence is 16 residues long. The germline CDR1 and CDR2 sequences are SGHRS and YFSETQ. Unmatched junction bases numbered 9, after V lost 2 bases and J lost 8 bases. The CDR3 here is CASSFSGTGVQEKLFF. Here the CDR3 DNA reads TGCGCCAGCAGCTTTTCCGGGACAGGGGTTCAAGAAAAACTGTTTTTT. Combining the CDR3 with reference TRBV5-1 and TRBJ1-4 gives the whole variable domain KAGVTQTPRYLIKTRGQQVTLSCSPISGHRSVSWYQQTPGQGLQFLFEYFSETQRNKGNFPGRFSGRQFSNSRSEMNVSTLELGDSALYLCASSFSGTGVQEKLFFGSGTQLSVL.

This chain connects TRBV3-1 (or the pseudogene TRBV3-2) to TRBJ1-2; a weak D match, TRBD1 (5 bases). The CDR3 is 17 residues long. Germline V CDR1 and CDR2: LGHDT, YNNKEL (reference sequence). V was trimmed by 1 base and J by 2 bases, leaving 17 bases between them. CDR3 coding DNA: TGTGCCAGCAGCCAAGTTAGGGGAACGAACGAAAACTATGGCTACACCTTC. Translated, it gives CASSQVRGTNENYGYTF.

The rearrangement links TRBV18 to TRBJ1-2, with TRBD1 identical over 8 bases. Germline V gene data show CDR1 as KGHSH and CDR2 as LQKENI. With V trimmed by 0 bases and J by 1 base, 1 base remained unmatched. The CDR3 is 15 residues long. CDR3 residues: CASSPPGQVNYGYTF. DNA of the CDR3: TGTGCCAGCTCACCACCGGGACAGGTTAACTATGGCTACACCTTC.

V gene TRBV4-2 combines with J gene TRBJ1-4; 7 bases map to TRBD1. CDR3 length: 15 amino acids. Germline assignment: CDR1 LGHNA and CDR2 YNFKEQ. J gave up 5 bases and V 0 bases, and 3 bases lay outside the gene matches. The DNA of the CDR3 is TGTGCCAGCAGCCAAGATCGGGACAGCAATGAAAAACTGTTTTTT. It translates to CASSQDRDSNEKLFF.

V is TRBV15 and J is TRBJ1-5, with D possibly TRBD1 on 5 matching bases. The CDR3 is made up of 16 amino acids. V lost 1 base, J lost 4 bases, and 14 bases lay in between. Germline values: CDR1 LNHNV, CDR2 YYDKDF (reference sequence). CDR3 nucleotides: TGTGCCACCAGCAGAGTCCCGGGACTCAAGAATCAGCCCCAGCATTTT. Translating it yields CATSRVPGLKNQPQHF. The full variable domain, rest sourced from reference TRBV15 and TRBJ1-5, is DAMVIQNPRYQVTQFGKPVTLSCSQTLNHNVMYWYQQKSSQAPKLLFHYYDKDFNNEADTPDNFQSRRPNTSFCFLDIRSPGLGDTAMYLCATSRVPGLKNQPQHFGDGTRLSIL.

In its sample, this clone was seen once. J is TRBJ2-7 and V is TRBV6-5; 10 bases line up with TRBD2. V dropped 6 bases and J dropped 4; count of bases not matched to a gene: 9. Per germline, CDR1 MNHEY and CDR2 SVGAGI. The CDR3 totals 15 residues. The DNA for the CDR3 is TGTGCCAGCAGCCCCCAAAGAGCGGGGGGGTACGAGCAGTACTTC. Translated: CASSPQRAGGYEQYF.

The chain recombines TRBV18 with TRBJ1-2, with a tentative D call TRBD1 (6 bases). Germline V CDR1 and CDR2: KGHSH, LQKENI. This CDR3 region has 13 residues. V lost 3 bases and J 8 bases, leaving 13 bases between the germline ends. This CDR3 is CASSPNREEGYTF. The CDR3 DNA reads as TGTGCCAGCTCACCCAACAGGGAAGAGGGCTACACCTTC.

The table lists this clone with a few counts. The rearrangement uses TRBV5-6 and TRBJ1-5, with D possibly matching TRBD1 (5 bases). There are 16 residues in the CDR3. Germline V gene data show CDR1 as SGHDT and CDR2 as YYEEEE. Deletions cut 0 bases from V and 7 bases from J, with 17 bases between. The CDR3 nucleotides read TGTGCCAGCAGCTTGGCCTTGGCCAGGGAAGACCAGCCCCAGCATTTT. Translated: CASSLALAREDQPQHF. Full variable domain (missing parts from reference TRBV5-6 and TRBJ1-5): DAGVTQSPTHLIKTRGQQVTLRCSPKSGHDTVSWYQQALGQGPQFIFQYYEEEERQRGNFPDRFSGHQFPNYSSELNVNALLLGDSALYLCASSLALAREDQPQHFGDGTRLSIL.

The chain combines TRBV11-2 with TRBJ1-4; TRBD1 is a possible D gene (6 bases). Germline assignment: CDR1 SGHAT and CDR2 FQNNGV. Trimming removed 5 bases from V and 8 bases from J, with 21 bases in between. The CDR3 runs to 16 residues. CDR3 protein: CASSLPTGRAREKLFF. For the CDR3, the DNA is TGTGCCAGCAGCCTGCCAACAGGGAGGGCTCGGGAAAAACTGTTTTTT.

V gene TRBV29-1 combines with J gene TRBJ1-2; 7 nucleotides align to TRBD1. The ends lost 7 bases at V and 8 bases at J; junction bases unmatched: 13. CDR3 length equals 13 residues. The germline V gene encodes CDR1 SQVTM and CDR2 ANQGSEA. CDR3 sequence (DNA): TGCAGCGCGAGACCACAGGGGTCCGTAGGCTACACCTTC. Amino acids: CSARPQGSVGYTF.

The DNA for the CDR3 is TGTGCCAGCAGTGATAGCGGGGGGGCAAGAGATACGCAGTATTTT. It yields the protein CASSDSGGARDTQYF. The J gene is TRBJ2-3, the V gene TRBV6-1; 11 nucleotides align to TRBD2. The CDR3 has 15 amino acids. Germline CDR1 reads MNHNS; CDR2 reads SASEGT. V shed 3 bases, J shed 5 bases, and the junction held 4 bases outside the gene matches.

The rearrangement joins TRBV6-5 to TRBJ2-3; D is uncertain. Deletions cut 10 bases from V and 0 bases from J, with 14 bases between. This CDR3 region has 14 residues. Germline V gene sequence: CDR1 MNHEY, CDR2 SVGAGI. The chain's CDR3 is CATFSPTSTDTQYF. The CDR3 nucleotides read TGTGCCACTTTTTCACCTACTAGCACAGATACGCAGTATTTT.

J is TRBJ1-6 and V is TRBV3-1 (or the pseudogene TRBV3-2); D ambiguous. Germline V gene data show CDR1 as LGHDT and CDR2 as YNNKEL (reference sequence). This CDR3 contains 12 residues. The V end was cut by 2 bases, the J end by 11 bases, with 7 bases between. This CDR3 is CASSQSSPPLHF. The DNA of the CDR3 is TGTGCCAGCAGCCAAAGTAGCCCACCCCTCCACTTT.

J is TRBJ2-5 and V is TRBV25-1, with 8 nucleotides matching TRBD1. Germline V gives CDR1 MGHDK, CDR2 SYGVNS. This CDR3 has 16 residues. The V and J ends lost 0 bases and 1 base, in that order; junction bases with no gene match: 4. The CDR3 protein is CASSEYPDRGQETQYF. CDR3 nucleotides: TGTGCCAGCAGTGAATACCCCGACAGGGGCCAAGAGACCCAGTACTTC.

This clone has just a few counts. The chain carries TRBV30 and TRBJ1-5; 7 bases line up with TRBD1. V shed 2 bases and J 4 bases; nucleotides not matched to a gene: 5. This CDR3 comprises 14 residues. The germline gives CDR1 GTSNPN, CDR2 SVGIG (reference sequence). CDR3 DNA sequence: TGTGCCTGGAGTCGCGACAGGGAAAATCAGCCCCAGCATTTT. This encodes CAWSRDRENQPQHF.

V and J are TRBV5-4 and TRBJ2-7; 12 bases are shared with TRBD1. This CDR3 has 15 amino acids. Trimming removed 0 bases from V and 5 bases from J; junction bases left unmatched: 3. Germline CDR1 is SGHNT and CDR2 is YYREEE (reference sequence). The CDR3 nucleotides read TGTGCCAGCAGCTTGGGGGGACAGGGGGCAAACGAGCAGTACTTC. This sequence encodes CASSLGGQGANEQYF.

The V gene is TRBV5-1, the J gene TRBJ2-7, with TRBD1 as a possible D gene (6 bases). The CDR3 loop spans 14 amino acids. V lost 2 bases and J 5 bases, leaving 14 bases between the germline ends. CDR1 and CDR2 from the germline V gene are SGHRS and YFSETQ. CDR3 loop: CASSFLLQGNEQYF. CDR3 nucleotides: TGCGCCAGCAGCTTTCTCCTTCAGGGGAACGAGCAGTACTTC.

In its sample, this clone was seen a few times. This rearrangement joins TRBV9 to TRBJ2-1, with D possibly being TRBD1 (6 bases). This CDR3 comprises 14 residues. V lost 4 bases to trimming and J lost 1 base, with 9 bases between them. Germline CDR1 and CDR2: SGDLS and YYNGEE. CDR3: CASSLRGSYNEQFF. Here the CDR3 DNA reads TGTGCCAGCAGCCTAAGGGGGTCCTACAATGAGCAGTTCTTC. Filled out from reference TRBV9 and TRBJ2-1, the complete variable domain reads DSGVTQTPKHLITATGQRVTLRCSPRSGDLSVYWYQQSLDQGLQFLIQYYNGEERAKGNILERFSAQQFPDLHSELNLSSLELGDSALYFCASSLRGSYNEQFFGPGTRLTVL.

The chain has TRBV11-2 and TRBJ2-7; D possibly corresponds to TRBD1 (6 bases). V was pared by 0 bases and J by 4 bases, with 13 bases between. Germline V CDR1 and CDR2: SGHAT, FQNNGV. This CDR3 spans 15 amino acids. The CDR3 DNA follows: TGTGCCAGCAGCTTAGACTGGGGGCCGGATTACGAGCAGTACTTC. It encodes CASSLDWGPDYEQYF. Supplemented by reference TRBV11-2 and TRBJ2-7, the full variable domain reads EAGVAQSPRYKIIEKRQSVAFWCNPISGHATLYWYQQILGQGPKLLIQFQNNGVVDDSQLPKDRFSAERLKGVDSTLKIQPAKLEDSAVYLCASSLDWGPDYEQYFGPGTRLTVT.

V gene TRBV24-1 combines with J gene TRBJ2-1, with a tentative D call TRBD2 (6 bases). Germline V gene sequence: CDR1 KGHDR, CDR2 SFDVKD. The CDR3 length is 15 residues. Trimming took 3 bases from V and 3 from J, leaving 11 bases between them. In DNA, the CDR3 is TGTGCCACCAGTGATGAAACCGGGGGCTACAATGAGCAGTTCTTC. Protein product: CATSDETGGYNEQFF.

The chain couples TRBV5-1 to TRBJ2-2; 9 positions match TRBD1. V lost 5 bases, J lost 7 bases, and 9 bases stayed unmatched. Germline-derived CDR1 and CDR2 are SGHRS and YFSETQ. The CDR3 is 15 amino acids. CDR3 in DNA: TGCGCCAGCAGTTCGGCCGGGACAGGGATCGGGGAGCTGTTTTTT. Translating it yields CASSSAGTGIGELFF.